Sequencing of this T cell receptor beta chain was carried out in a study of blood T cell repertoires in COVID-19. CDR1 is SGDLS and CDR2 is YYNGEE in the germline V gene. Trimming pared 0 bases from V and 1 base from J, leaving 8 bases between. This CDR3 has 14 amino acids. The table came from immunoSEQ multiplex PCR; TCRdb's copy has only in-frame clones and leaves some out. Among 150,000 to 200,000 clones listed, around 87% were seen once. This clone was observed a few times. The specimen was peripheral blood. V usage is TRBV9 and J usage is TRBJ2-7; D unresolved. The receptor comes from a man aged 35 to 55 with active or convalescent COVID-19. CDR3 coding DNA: TGTGCCAGCAGCGTAGAGTACGGTTCCTACGAGCAGTACTTC. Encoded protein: CASSVEYGSYEQYF.